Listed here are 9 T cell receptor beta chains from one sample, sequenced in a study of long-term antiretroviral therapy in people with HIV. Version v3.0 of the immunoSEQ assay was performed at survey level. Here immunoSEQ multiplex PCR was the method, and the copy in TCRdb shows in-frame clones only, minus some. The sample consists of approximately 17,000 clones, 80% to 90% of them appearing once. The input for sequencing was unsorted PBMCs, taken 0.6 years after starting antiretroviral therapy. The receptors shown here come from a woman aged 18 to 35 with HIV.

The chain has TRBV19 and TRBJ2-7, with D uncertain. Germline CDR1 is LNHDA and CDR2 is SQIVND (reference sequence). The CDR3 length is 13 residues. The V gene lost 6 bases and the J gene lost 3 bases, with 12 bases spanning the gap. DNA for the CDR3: TGTGCCAGTAGCGGTCCGGCCCGCTACGAGCAGTACTTC. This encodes CASSGPARYEQYF. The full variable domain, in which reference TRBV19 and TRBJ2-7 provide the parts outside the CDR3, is DGGITQSPKYLFRKEGQNVTLSCEQNLNHDAMYWYRQDPGQGLRLIYYSQIVNDFQKGDIAEGYSVSREKKESFPLTVTSAQKNPTAFYLCASSGPARYEQYFGPGTRLTVT.

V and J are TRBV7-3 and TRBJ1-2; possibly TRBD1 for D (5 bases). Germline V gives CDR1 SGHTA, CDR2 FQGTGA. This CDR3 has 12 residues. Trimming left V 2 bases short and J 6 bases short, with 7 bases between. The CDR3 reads CASSLGGDGYTF. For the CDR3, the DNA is TGTGCCAGCAGCTTAGGGGGGGATGGCTACACCTTC.

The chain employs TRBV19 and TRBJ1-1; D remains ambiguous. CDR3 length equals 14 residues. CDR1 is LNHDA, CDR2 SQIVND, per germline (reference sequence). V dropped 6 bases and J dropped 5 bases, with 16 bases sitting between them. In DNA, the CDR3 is TGTGCCAGTAGCCAGCCCCCAAGCCTAACTGAAGCTTTCTTT. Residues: CASSQPPSLTEAFF.

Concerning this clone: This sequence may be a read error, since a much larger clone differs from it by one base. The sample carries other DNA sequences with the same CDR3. In DNA form, the CDR3 reads TGTGCCAGCAGCTTGCAGGGGTATAGCAATCAGCCCCAGCATTTT. Translated: CASSLQGYSNQPQHF. The chain has TRBV5-8 and TRBJ1-5, with D tentatively TRBD1 (6 bases). CDR1 SGHTS and CDR2 YDEGEE come from the germline V gene. V shed 1 base and J shed 0 bases, with 8 bases lying between them. The length of the CDR3 is 15 residues.

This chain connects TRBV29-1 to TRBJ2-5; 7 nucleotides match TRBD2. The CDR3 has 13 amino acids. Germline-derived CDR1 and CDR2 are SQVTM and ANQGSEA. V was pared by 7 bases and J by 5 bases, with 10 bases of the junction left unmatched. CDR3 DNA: TGCAGCGCCCGACCGGGAGGACGGGAGACCCAGTACTTC. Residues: CSARPGGRETQYF.

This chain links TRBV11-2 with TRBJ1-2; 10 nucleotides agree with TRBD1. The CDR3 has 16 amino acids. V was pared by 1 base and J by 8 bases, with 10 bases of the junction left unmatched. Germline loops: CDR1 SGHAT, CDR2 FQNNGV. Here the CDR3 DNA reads TGTGCCAGCAGCTTAGGGGCCGGGACAGGGGTAGCCGGCTACACCTTC. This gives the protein CASSLGAGTGVAGYTF.

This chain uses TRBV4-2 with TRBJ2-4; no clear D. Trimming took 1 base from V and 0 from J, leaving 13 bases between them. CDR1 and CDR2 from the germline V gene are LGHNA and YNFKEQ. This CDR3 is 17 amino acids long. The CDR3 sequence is CASSQGSANLAKNIQYF. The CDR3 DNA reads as TGTGCCAGCAGCCAAGGGTCAGCCAACCTAGCCAAAAACATTCAGTACTTC.

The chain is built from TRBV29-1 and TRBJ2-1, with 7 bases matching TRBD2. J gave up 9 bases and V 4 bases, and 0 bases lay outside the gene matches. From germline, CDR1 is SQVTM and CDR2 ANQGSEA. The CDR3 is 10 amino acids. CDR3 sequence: CSVGGGEQFF. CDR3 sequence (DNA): TGCAGCGTTGGGGGGGGTGAGCAGTTCTTC.

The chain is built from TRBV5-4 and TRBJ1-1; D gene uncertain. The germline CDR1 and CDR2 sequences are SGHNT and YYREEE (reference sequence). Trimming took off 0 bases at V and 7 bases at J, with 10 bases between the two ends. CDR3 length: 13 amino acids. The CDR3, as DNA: TGTGCCAGCAGCTTGGGTGGGGTAGGTGAAGCTTTCTTT. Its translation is CASSLGGVGEAFF.